This T cell receptor beta chain was recorded in a study of vaccination and CD4 T cells after COVID-19. Turning to the study itself: Overlapping spike peptides from SARS-CoV-2, HCoV-NL63, HCoV-OC43 and HCoV-229E served to stimulate the cells. Study-level findings and limits: A nonsignificant median increase from about 20 to 38 SARS-CoV-2-reactive clonotypes was observed. Only relatively few convalescent patients were studied, and early post-infection timepoints were not analyzed.

From germline, CDR1 is DFQATT and CDR2 SNEGSKA (reference sequence). Trimming took 3 bases from V and 8 from J; bases not matched to a gene: 8. The CDR3 loop spans 13 amino acids. As regards this clonotype: Its specificity is not known.

The sample's treatment: 10-day PBMC culture with coronavirus spike peptide pools or control peptides (ViraFEST assay). ViraFEST grew antigen-specific T cells using peptide pools, then sequenced TCRs. Cultured CD4+ T cell DNA underwent sequencing with the Oncomine TCR Beta short-read assay. In TCRdb, the PCR reads were re-called with MiXCR into one record per CDR3 protein. Here the sample spans fewer than 13,000 distinct CDR3 sequences, around 60% being singletons. The TCR originated in a human donor who had recovered from COVID-19. J is TRBJ1-2 and V is TRBV20-1, with TRBD1 identical over 8 bases. The sample was CD4+ T cells from blood, cultured in vitro. CDR3 in amino acids: CSASQGAGEGYTF. DNA of the CDR3: TGCAGTGCTAGTCAGGGGGCAGGGGAAGGCTACACCTTC.